These 30 T cell receptor beta chains were sequenced from one sample in a study of T cell responses to AZD1222 COVID-19 vaccine. Only in-frame clones appear in the TCRdb table, and some are missing; sequencing was by immunoSEQ multiplex PCR. The sample has over 85,000 clones; around 90% are singletons. The input for sequencing was peripheral blood, taken 28 days after the second AZD1222 dose. These receptors originate from an adult who received the AZD1222 COVID-19 vaccine.

The chain employs TRBV3-1 (or the pseudogene TRBV3-2) and TRBJ1-4, with 7 nucleotides matching TRBD1. The V and J ends lost 1 base and 5 bases, in that order; junction bases with no gene match: 1. This CDR3 comprises 14 residues. The germline gives CDR1 LGHDT, CDR2 YNNKEL (reference sequence). CDR3 nucleotides: TGTGCCAGCAGCCAAGGGACAGGAAATGAAAAACTGTTTTTT. Translating it yields CASSQGTGNEKLFF.

The chain couples TRBV5-1 to TRBJ2-1, with TRBD2 matching 13 bases. Germline assignment: CDR1 SGHRS and CDR2 YFSETQ. Unmatched junction bases numbered 4, after V lost 3 bases and J lost 7 bases. The CDR3 runs to 15 residues. In nucleotides, the CDR3 is TGCGCCAGCAGCTCCGGGACTAGCGGGACGAATGAGCAGTTCTTC. As protein: CASSSGTSGTNEQFF.

V is TRBV21-1 and J is TRBJ1-2; the table's D gene call, TRBD1, was not cross checked with the DNA. TRBV21-1 is a documented pseudogene. This CDR3 has 13 amino acids. CDR3 sequence reads: CASRSGDPYGYTF. The CDR3 DNA is TGTGCCAGCAGATCAGGGGACCCCTATGGCTACACCTTC.

The gene calls are TRBV7-9 and TRBJ1-5, with 8 bases matching TRBD1. The CDR3 sequence is 12 residues long. The germline CDR1 and CDR2 sequences are SEHNR and FQNEAQ (reference sequence). The ends lost 8 bases at V and 5 bases at J; junction bases unmatched: 2. CDR3 in amino acids: CASGQGYQPQHF. The CDR3 bases are TGTGCCAGCGGACAGGGTTATCAGCCCCAGCATTTT.

The chain carries TRBV15 and TRBJ1-4; no definite D call. Germline V gene data show CDR1 as LNHNV and CDR2 as YYDKDF (reference sequence). V was pared by 0 bases and J by 8 bases, with 10 bases between. This CDR3 has 14 amino acids. For the CDR3, the DNA is TGTGCCACCAGCAGAGATCGGGCTACCGAAAAACTGTTTTTT. Amino acid sequence: CATSRDRATEKLFF. The full variable domain, rest sourced from reference TRBV15 and TRBJ1-4, is DAMVIQNPRYQVTQFGKPVTLSCSQTLNHNVMYWYQQKSSQAPKLLFHYYDKDFNNEADTPDNFQSRRPNTSFCFLDIRSPGLGDTAMYLCATSRDRATEKLFFGSGTQLSVL.

V and J are TRBV18 and TRBJ2-5; the match to TRBD2 covers 10 bases. Trimming removed 0 bases from V and 2 bases from J; junction bases left unmatched: 3. There are 16 residues in the CDR3. CDR1 and CDR2 from the germline V gene are KGHSH and LQKENI. CDR3 nucleotide sequence: TGTGCCAGCTCACCACCGACTAGCGGGCGTCAAGAGACCCAGTACTTC. Its translation is CASSPPTSGRQETQYF.

This clone appeared a single time. This chain connects TRBV7-9 to TRBJ1-1; tentative D call: TRBD1 (6 bases). This CDR3 has 17 amino acids. Trimming cost V 1 base and J 1 base, with 16 bases left between them. CDR1 and CDR2 (germline): SEHNR, FQNEAQ (reference sequence). The CDR3 sequence: CASSLELLGQPNTEAFF. CDR3 DNA sequence: TGTGCCAGCAGCTTAGAGTTGTTAGGACAGCCGAACACTGAAGCTTTCTTT.

This chain joins TRBV5-5 and TRBJ1-5, with 7 bases identical to TRBD1. The CDR3 runs 14 residues. Germline CDR1 and CDR2: SGHKS and YYEKEE (reference sequence). V shed 5 bases, J shed 2 bases, and the junction held 4 bases outside the gene matches. The CDR3 DNA reads TGTGCCAGCAGGAAGGGGACAGGCAATCAGCCCCAGCATTTT. This codes for CASRKGTGNQPQHF.

V usage is TRBV19 and J usage is TRBJ2-7, with 10 bases fitting TRBD2. Germline CDR1 is LNHDA and CDR2 is SQIVND (reference sequence). CDR3 size: 15 residues. V shed 5 bases, J shed 2 bases, and the junction held 6 bases outside the gene matches. CDR3: CASSSRTSGTYEQYF. The CDR3 coding sequence is TGTGCCAGTAGTTCTCGGACTAGCGGTACCTACGAGCAGTACTTC.

CDR3 sequence reads: CAISESESSNQPQHF. In DNA, the CDR3 is TGTGCCATCAGTGAGTCTGAGAGTAGCAATCAGCCCCAGCATTTT. This sequence joins TRBV10-3 and TRBJ1-5; D remains unclear. Per the germline V gene, CDR1 is ENHRY and CDR2 is SYGVKD. This CDR3 has 15 residues. V was trimmed by 0 bases and J by 0 bases, leaving 6 bases between them.

The chain has TRBV6-5 and TRBJ2-1; 7 bases agree with TRBD1. Germline CDR1 MNHEY, CDR2 SVGAGI. With V trimmed by 0 bases and J by 0 bases, 2 bases remained unmatched. The CDR3 is 16 residues long. The CDR3 DNA reads TGTGCCAGCAGTTACTCGACAGGGAGCTCCTACAATGAGCAGTTCTTC. It codes for CASSYSTGSSYNEQFF.

This clone was recorded once. The rearrangement uses TRBV19 and TRBJ1-2; tentatively, D is TRBD1 (6 bases). The CDR3 sequence is 15 residues long. Looked up from germline, CDR1 is LNHDA and CDR2 is SQIVND (reference sequence). V gave up 0 bases and J gave up 5 bases, with 13 bases separating them. CDR3 nucleotides: TGTGCCAGTAGTATAGACCCGGGGGCCCCATATGGCTACACCTTC. Amino acid sequence: CASSIDPGAPYGYTF.

This chain uses TRBV4-1 with TRBJ1-2, with 12 positions matching TRBD1. CDR3 length: 17 amino acids. The germline V gene has CDR1 MGHRA and CDR2 YSYEKL. Trimming removed 0 bases from V and 7 bases from J; junction bases left unmatched: 9. The CDR3 reads CASSQDYGTGGASGYTF. CDR3 in DNA: TGCGCCAGCAGCCAAGATTACGGGACAGGGGGCGCAAGTGGCTACACCTTC.

CDR3 DNA sequence: TGTGCCAGCAGTTTAGCCCCTGGGCTGGCCTGGGAAAAACTGTTTTTT. Encoded protein: CASSLAPGLAWEKLFF. The chain combines TRBV27 with TRBJ1-4, with D unclear. Germline CDR1 MNHEY, CDR2 SMNVEV (reference sequence). CDR3 size: 16 residues. The germline V and J ends were trimmed by 2 bases and 8 bases, with 18 bases remaining between them.

V is TRBV28 and J is TRBJ1-1; D is unclear. The V gene's germline CDR1 is MDHEN and CDR2 SYDVKM. The CDR3 loop spans 11 amino acids. Trimming took off 6 bases at V and 1 base at J, with 3 bases between the two ends. CDR3 sequence: CASRANTEAFF. The CDR3 bases are TGTGCCAGCAGGGCGAACACTGAAGCTTTCTTT.

The CDR3 DNA reads TGTGCCAGCTCACCAAGGGGGGCGCTGGGTCAGCCCCAGCATTTT. This gives the protein CASSPRGALGQPQHF. The V and J genes are TRBV18 and TRBJ1-5, with D perhaps TRBD1 (6 bases). Trimming shortened V by 2 bases and J by 6 bases, and 14 bases separated the two germline ends. From germline, CDR1 is KGHSH and CDR2 LQKENI. This CDR3 spans 15 amino acids.

The chain carries TRBV29-1 and TRBJ1-1; unclear D gene. With 6 bases removed from V and 6 bases from J, the gap between germline ends came to 14 bases. The CDR3 sequence is 12 residues long. Germline-derived CDR1 and CDR2 are SQVTM and ANQGSEA. The CDR3 sequence: CSVGRDGAEAFF. The CDR3 DNA is TGCAGCGTGGGGAGGGATGGAGCTGAAGCTTTCTTT. Drawing the rest from reference TRBV29-1 and TRBJ1-1, the complete variable domain is SAVISQKPSRDICQRGTSLTIQCQVDSQVTMMFWYRQQPGQSLTLIATANQGSEATYESGFVIDKFPISRPNLTFSTLTVSNMSPEDSSIYLCSVGRDGAEAFFGQGTRLTVV.

This clone was found once. This chain connects TRBV6-5 to TRBJ2-5; D uncertain. Per the germline V gene, CDR1 is MNHEY and CDR2 is SVGAGI. Trimming left V 0 bases short and J 5 bases short, with 13 bases between. The CDR3 sequence is 15 residues long. This CDR3 reads CASSYSSGPGETQYF. CDR3 DNA: TGTGCCAGCAGTTACTCGTCCGGGCCCGGCGAGACCCAGTACTTC.

V gene TRBV18 combines with J gene TRBJ2-2; D gene unclear. The V end lost 3 bases, the J end lost 4 bases, and 12 bases lay between the germline ends. The germline V gene has CDR1 KGHSH and CDR2 LQKENI. The CDR3 contains 15 residues. This CDR3 reads CASSPVDIPTGELFF. The DNA of the CDR3 is TGTGCCAGCTCACCGGTCGACATACCCACCGGGGAGCTGTTTTTT.

The chain is built from TRBV19 and TRBJ1-2; D is unclear. This CDR3 is built from 17 residues. Germline V gives CDR1 LNHDA, CDR2 SQIVND (reference sequence). The germline V and J ends were trimmed by 8 bases and 3 bases, with 25 bases remaining between them. The CDR3 region is CASQKYPLQSRDYGYTF. CDR3 nucleotide sequence: TGTGCCAGTCAAAAATACCCGTTACAGTCGAGGGACTATGGCTACACCTTC.

Written as DNA, the CDR3 is TGTGCCTGGGCCGGGACAGGGTATTCACCCCTCCACTTT. It is translated as CAWAGTGYSPLHF. This chain links TRBV30 with TRBJ1-6; 9 bases line up with TRBD1. The CDR3 is made up of 13 amino acids. After removal of 5 bases from V and 8 bases from J, the junction contained 4 bases not matched to a gene. Per the germline V gene, CDR1 is GTSNPN and CDR2 is SVGIG (reference sequence).

The chain is built from TRBV15 and TRBJ1-3; no definite D call. Looked up from germline, CDR1 is LNHNV and CDR2 is YYDKDF (reference sequence). The CDR3 consists of 16 residues. V lost 0 bases and J 4 bases, leaving 13 bases between the germline ends. The CDR3 DNA sequence: TGTGCCACCAGCAGAGAAATTCGGACGGTCGGAAACACCATATATTTT. Translation gives CATSREIRTVGNTIYF.

The chain couples TRBV11-2 to TRBJ1-2; D perhaps matches TRBD1 (6 bases). There are 14 residues in the CDR3. Between the trimmed V and J ends, which lost 4 bases and 4 bases, there was a span of 13 bases. Germline-derived CDR1 and CDR2 are SGHAT and FQNNGV. The CDR3 loop reads CASSSGVGRYGYTF. The CDR3 coding sequence is TGTGCCAGCAGCTCAGGGGTGGGGCGCTATGGCTACACCTTC.

V is TRBV9 and J is TRBJ2-2, with TRBD1 identical over 10 bases. The trim removed 4 bases at V and 5 bases at J, leaving 2 bases unmatched. CDR3 length equals 14 residues. Germline V gene data show CDR1 as SGDLS and CDR2 as YYNGEE. This chain's CDR3 is CASSLDRGTGELFF. In nucleotides, the CDR3 is TGTGCCAGCAGCCTGGACAGGGGGACCGGGGAGCTGTTTTTT.

This rearrangement joins TRBV6-5 to TRBJ1-5; 8 bases match TRBD1. Trimming removed 5 bases from V and 7 bases from J; junction bases left unmatched: 4. The V gene's germline CDR1 is MNHEY and CDR2 SVGAGI. The CDR3 length is 13 residues. The DNA for the CDR3 is TGTGCCAGCAGTATACAGGGGGGGCAGCCCCAGCATTTT. The encoded protein is CASSIQGGQPQHF.

The gene calls are TRBV6-1 and TRBJ2-7; possible D gene TRBD2, 5 bases. CDR1 is MNHNS and CDR2 is SASEGT in the germline V gene. V dropped 3 bases and J dropped 6 bases, with 21 bases sitting between them. The CDR3 totals 16 residues. The CDR3 reads CASSEDWWQAPGEQYF. In nucleotides, the CDR3 is TGTGCCAGCAGTGAGGACTGGTGGCAGGCGCCCGGCGAGCAGTACTTC.

The chain uses TRBV3-1 (or the pseudogene TRBV3-2) and TRBJ1-2, with D tentatively TRBD1 (6 bases). The CDR3 extends over 15 amino acids. V lost 1 base, J lost 3 bases, and 12 bases lay in between. CDR1 and CDR2 (germline): LGHDT, YNNKEL (reference sequence). CDR3 sequence reads: CASSQVNTGYYGYTF. CDR3 sequence (DNA): TGTGCCAGCAGCCAAGTTAATACAGGGTACTATGGCTACACCTTC.

This sequence joins TRBV2 and TRBJ1-2; 10 positions match TRBD1. The CDR3 covers 14 residues. Germline V gene data show CDR1 as SNHLY and CDR2 as FYNNEI. The J segment lost 5 bases and the V segment lost 4 bases, leaving 4 bases of the junction unmatched. The CDR3 DNA reads TGTGCCAGCAGTGCCGGACAGGGGGTGTATGGCTACACCTTC. Translated, it gives CASSAGQGVYGYTF.

The chain couples TRBV27 to TRBJ2-3; the match to TRBD2 covers 8 bases. This CDR3 is 17 amino acids long. Germline lookup yields CDR1 MNHEY and CDR2 SMNVEV (reference sequence). Germline trimming cut 0 bases from V and 2 bases from J; bases unmatched to any gene: 7. This CDR3 reads CASSLSTAAGDTDTQYF. CDR3 nucleotides: TGTGCCAGCAGTTTATCCACAGCAGCGGGAGACACAGATACGCAGTATTTT.

The chain links TRBV2 to TRBJ2-2, with unresolved D. The CDR3 extends over 15 amino acids. Per germline, CDR1 SNHLY and CDR2 FYNNEI. The V end lost 4 bases, the J end lost 0 bases, and 9 bases lay between the germline ends. The CDR3 nucleotides read TGTGCCAGCAGTGTTCAGCAAGCGAACACCGGGGAGCTGTTTTTT. This sequence encodes CASSVQQANTGELFF.